The 12 T cell receptor beta chains reported below all come from one sample, sequenced in a study of T cell changes during pregnancy in multiple sclerosis. Here immunoSEQ multiplex PCR was the method, and the copy in TCRdb shows in-frame clones only, minus some. The top ten hold more than 1.5% of the sample, which has roughly 100,000 clones, roughly 89% seen once. Here the sequenced sample was peripheral blood, taken after pregnancy. Receptor source: a female donor in good health, enrolled as a control in a pregnancy study.

This clone has a single count. The chain employs TRBV7-2 and TRBJ2-2; TRBD2 matches 7 bases. Germline CDR1 is SGHTA and CDR2 is FQGNSA. The CDR3 runs 15 residues. The V gene end was trimmed by 5 bases and the J gene end by 4 bases; junction bases not matched to a gene: 7. CDR3 in DNA: TGTGCCAGCAGCCCGGGGAGGGTAGGCACCGGGGAGCTGTTTTTT. This encodes CASSPGRVGTGELFF. Supplemented by reference TRBV7-2 and TRBJ2-2, the full variable domain reads GAGVSQSPSNKVTEKGKDVELRCDPISGHTALYWYRQSLGQGLEFLIYFQGNSAPDKSGLPSDRFSAERTGGSVSTLTIQRTQQEDSAVYLCASSPGRVGTGELFFGEGSRLTVL.

The J gene is TRBJ1-5, the V gene TRBV11-2, with a possible D match to TRBD1 (5 bases). Trimming left V 4 bases short and J 1 base short, with 8 bases between. The germline gives CDR1 SGHAT, CDR2 FQNNGV. The CDR3 has 14 residues. For the CDR3, the DNA is TGTGCCAGCAGCTACGGGGGAAGCAATCAGCCCCAGCATTTT. Its translation: CASSYGGSNQPQHF.

The chain recombines TRBV4-3 with TRBJ1-2; 9 positions match TRBD1. The CDR3 is 13 amino acids. With 4 bases clipped from V and 8 bases from J, the junction kept 5 bases outside the gene matches. CDR1 and CDR2 from the germline V gene are LGHNA and YSLEER. CDR3 sequence (DNA): TGCGCCAGCAGCCTGGGACAGGGAAAGGGCTACACCTTC. It encodes CASSLGQGKGYTF.

CDR3: CATSRGSGGTINEQFF. As DNA, the CDR3 is TGTGCCACCAGCAGAGGAAGCGGGGGGACCATCAATGAGCAGTTCTTC. The chain has TRBV15 and TRBJ2-1; 9 nucleotides line up with TRBD2. Germline V gene lookup returns CDR1 LNHNV and CDR2 YYDKDF (reference sequence). The CDR3 length is 16 residues. V lost 1 base, J lost 6 bases, and 7 bases stayed unmatched.

This clone was detected only a few times. The chain employs TRBV20-1 and TRBJ1-1; no firm D call. The CDR3 is made up of 11 amino acids. Trimming left V 5 bases short and J 4 bases short, with 8 bases between. Germline CDR1 is DFQATT and CDR2 is SNEGSKA (reference sequence). The CDR3 loop is CSADGATEAFF. The CDR3, as DNA: TGCAGTGCTGATGGAGCCACTGAAGCTTTCTTT.

V usage is TRBV27 and J usage is TRBJ1-1, with 9 bases that match TRBD1. Per the germline V gene, CDR1 is MNHEY and CDR2 is SMNVEV (reference sequence). Trimming at V came to 6 bases and at J to 0 bases, leaving 5 bases not matched to a gene. The length of the CDR3 is 15 residues. The CDR3 bases are TGTGCCAGCAGGACGACAGGGGGAATGAACACTGAAGCTTTCTTT. It specifies CASRTTGGMNTEAFF.

The CDR3 region is CASSPGPSGVETQYF. The CDR3 nucleotides read TGTGCCAGCAGCCCCGGCCCCTCGGGAGTAGAGACCCAGTACTTC. This rearrangement joins TRBV14 to TRBJ2-5; weak D call: TRBD2 (6 bases). V was cut by 4 bases and J by 4 bases, with 16 bases left in between. The germline CDR1 and CDR2 sequences are SGHDN and FVKESK. The CDR3 extends over 15 amino acids.

The chain is built from TRBV6-5 and TRBJ1-1; D is ambiguous. Germline V lookup: CDR1 MNHEY, CDR2 SVGAGI. Trimming shortened V by 3 bases and J by 0 bases, and 8 bases separated the two germline ends. The CDR3 runs 14 residues. This CDR3 reads CASSYGRLNTEAFF. Here the CDR3 DNA reads TGTGCCAGCAGTTATGGGAGGTTGAACACTGAAGCTTTCTTT.

The chain couples TRBV7-2 to TRBJ2-6; perhaps TRBD1 as D (5 bases). This CDR3 region has 16 residues. Trimming left V 9 bases short and J 0 bases short, with 15 bases between. Germline CDR1 is SGHTA and CDR2 is FQGNSA. The CDR3 sequence is CASKTEVDSGANVLTF. CDR3 DNA sequence: TGTGCCAGTAAGACAGAAGTCGACTCTGGGGCCAACGTCCTGACTTTC.

The chain recombines TRBV4-3 with TRBJ2-1, with TRBD1 matching 9 bases. V was clipped by 4 bases and J by 10 bases; unmatched bases: 14. The CDR3 is made up of 16 amino acids. Germline CDR1 LGHNA, CDR2 YSLEER. The CDR3 sequence is CASSRAGTGTTREQFF. The CDR3 nucleotides read TGCGCCAGCAGCCGTGCCGGGACAGGGACGACACGCGAGCAGTTCTTC.

This clone was picked up one time. The chain couples TRBV28 to TRBJ2-5; TRBD1 matches at 8 bases. Germline V gives CDR1 MDHEN, CDR2 SYDVKM. The V and J ends lost 6 bases and 2 bases, in that order; junction bases with no gene match: 2. The CDR3 contains 13 residues. The CDR3: CASRDRAQETQYF. The CDR3 nucleotides read TGTGCCAGCAGGGACAGGGCGCAAGAGACCCAGTACTTC.

The chain has TRBV7-9 and TRBJ2-7, with D possibly being TRBD2 (6 bases). CDR3 length: 14 residues. Germline V gene sequence: CDR1 SEHNR, CDR2 FQNEAQ (reference sequence). V was clipped by 5 bases and J by 7 bases, with 18 bases between them. CDR3: CASSLIASAGEQYF. CDR3 nucleotide sequence: TGTGCCAGCAGCCTGATAGCATCTGCGGGGGAGCAGTACTTC.